The rows below give T cell receptor beta chains drawn from one sample of a study of monozygotic twins with inflammatory bowel disease. TCRdb re-called the 5' RACE reads; every CDR3 protein appears as one record, without DNA. In total, the table holds under 150,000 distinct CDR3 sequences. Sequenced input: blood. These TCRs come from a human donor with ulcerative colitis or Crohn's disease, or a healthy co-twin of an affected twin (not recorded which). Each CDR3 is given with its conserved first and last residue.

J | V | CDR3
TRBJ2-7 | TRBV7-2 | CASSPTSGGSYEQYF
TRBJ1-1 | TRBV7-2 | CASSLQLAGPTEAFF
TRBJ1-2 | TRBV18 | CASSPPGPGQLNYGYTF
TRBJ1-2 | TRBV6-6 | CASTPLDYGYTF
TRBJ2-7 | TRBV20-1 | CSAPDSFYEQYF
TRBJ2-7 | TRBV7-9 | CASSFGRSRAGPHEQYF
TRBJ2-1 | TRBV19 | CASSPGTGFPFNEQFF
TRBJ2-4 | TRBV5-1 | CASSPGTSGGHGNIQYF
TRBJ1-1 | TRBV6-2/TRBV6-3 | CASSYGSGRMNTEAFF
TRBJ1-1 | TRBV7-9 | CASSLGAISGTEAFF
TRBJ1-6 | TRBV20-1 | CSAREGSYNSPLHF
TRBJ2-5 | TRBV11-2 | CASSLDAGETQYF
TRBJ2-7 | TRBV6-5 | CASRTGRWGKQYF
TRBJ1-1 | TRBV20-1 | CSAPNTARAAFF
TRBJ1-5 | TRBV18 | CASSDAGGGSNQPQHF
TRBJ2-3 | TRBV19 | CASSIYRGSSTDTQYF
TRBJ1-4 | TRBV12-3/TRBV12-4 | CASSTGWRKGEKLFF
TRBJ2-1 | TRBV18 | CATRGASYNEQFF
TRBJ2-7 | TRBV11-2 | CASSLGLYLTYEQYF
TRBJ2-5 | TRBV12-3/TRBV12-4 | CASSRLANPEETQYF
TRBJ1-5 | TRBV20-1 | CSATGINRNQPQHF
TRBJ2-1 | TRBV7-9 | CASSLRDRGEQFF
TRBJ2-2 | TRBV29-1 | CSVDFGTMNTGELFF
TRBJ1-5 | TRBV6-5 | CASSTDSNQPQHF
TRBJ1-4 | TRBV29-1 | CSVGGGGTGLGAGEKLFF
TRBJ2-4 | TRBV9 | CASSVGLGGGPNIQYF
TRBJ2-2 | TRBV5-6 | CASSLGARGTGELLF
TRBJ2-7 | TRBV27 | CGTTNREGYEQYF
TRBJ1-1 | TRBV30 | CAWSVRGILSEAFF
TRBJ2-1 | TRBV7-2 | CASSLAAQPLPNEQFF
TRBJ1-4 | TRBV7-9 | CASSLLGTANEKLFF
TRBJ2-7 | TRBV5-1 | CASSSTGEQYF
TRBJ1-2 | TRBV20-1 | CSASETGEGDSNYGYTF
TRBJ1-2 | TRBV4-3 | CASSQELTGGIYGYTF
TRBJ1-2 | TRBV7-9 | CASSSLPIQGANYGYTF